This T cell receptor (beta chain) was recorded in a study of blood T cell repertoires in COVID-19. Study information: Specimens from acute and convalescent COVID-19 originated in the United States, Italy and Spain.

Profiling relied on immunoSEQ multiplex PCR, and the TCRdb table lists in-frame clones only, not all of them. Of about 140,000 clones in the sample, 60% to 85% are singletons; the top ten hold around 17%. This clone was observed a single time. Germline CDR1 reads ENHRY; CDR2 reads SYGVKD. Trimming removed 0 bases from V and 2 bases from J; junction bases left unmatched: 5. The CDR3 contains 16 residues. The J gene is TRBJ2-3, the V gene TRBV10-3, with 7 bases lining up with TRBD1. The receptor comes from a man between 45 and 60 years old with acute or convalescent COVID-19. Sequenced: peripheral blood. The CDR3 spells CAISESPTGNTDTQYF. In DNA, the CDR3 is TGTGCCATCAGTGAGTCCCCGACAGGGAACACAGATACGCAGTATTTT.